The 9 T cell receptor beta chains reported below all come from one sample, sequenced in a study of identical twins. TCRdb ran MiXCR on the 5' RACE reads and lists one entry per CDR3 protein. The sample yields 1.5 million to 2 million distinct CDR3 sequences, about 32% seen once. Sequencing was done on a sample of cord blood. The receptor set was obtained from a newborn girl in good health.

The gene calls are TRBV4-2 and TRBJ2-4; 7 nucleotides agree with TRBD1. The J call is in doubt because the DNA end fits TRBJ2-7 better. The CDR3 covers 15 residues. Germline V lookup: CDR1 LGHNA, CDR2 YNFKEQ. The DNA for the CDR3 is TGTGCCAGCAGCCAGGGGGACAGACCCTTGGACGAGCAGTACTTC. Protein product: CASSQGDRPLDEQYF.

The V and J genes are TRBV20-1 and TRBJ2-5, with D maybe TRBD2 (6 bases). This CDR3 region has 13 residues. Trimming took off 5 bases at V and 3 bases at J, with 13 bases between the two ends. Per germline, CDR1 DFQATT and CDR2 SNEGSKA (reference sequence). The CDR3 DNA sequence: TGCAGTGCTCCGGGGGTGGGAAAAGAGACCCAGTACTTC. Protein product: CSAPGVGKETQYF.

The gene calls are TRBV6-2 or TRBV6-3 and TRBJ1-1, with D perhaps matching TRBD1 (6 bases). With 6 bases removed from V and 1 base from J, the gap between germline ends came to 15 bases. CDR1 and CDR2 (germline): MNHEY, SVGEGT. The CDR3 length is 15 residues. CDR3: CASSLQGSGNTEAFF. The CDR3 region has the DNA TGTGCCAGCAGCTTACAGGGTTCGGGGAACACTGAAGCTTTCTTT.

The CDR3 protein is CASSLGTLHTDTQYF. CDR3 in DNA: TGTGCCAGCAGTTTAGGGACTCTACACACAGATACGCAGTATTTT. The J gene is TRBJ2-3, the V gene TRBV12-3 or TRBV12-4; TRBD2 might be the D (5 bases). Trimming removed 1 base at V and 2 bases at J, with 10 bases between. The CDR3 sequence is 15 residues long.

This clonotype appeared many times. The rearrangement uses TRBV10-3 and TRBJ1-2; possibly TRBD1 for D (5 bases). The CDR3 extends over 12 amino acids. Germline V gene sequence: CDR1 ENHRY, CDR2 SYGVKD. Trimming shortened V by 4 bases and J by 2 bases, and 5 bases separated the two germline ends. Written as DNA, the CDR3 is TGTGCCATCAGTGGGGGGAACTATGGCTACACCTTC. The encoded protein is CAISGGNYGYTF.

As concerns this clonotype: Possible read error: a much larger clone is one base away. The V call is TRBV6-5, the J call TRBJ2-1; D unclear. The CDR3 is 11 amino acids. The V gene lost 2 bases and the J gene lost 6 bases, with 2 bases spanning the gap. Germline V lookup: CDR1 MNHEY, CDR2 SVGAGI. The CDR3 DNA sequence: TGTGCCAGCAGTTACATCAATGAGCAGTTCTTC. Translating gives CASSYINEQFF.

This clonotype was detected a few times. The chain is built from TRBV3-1 and TRBJ1-2; TRBD1 aligns across 9 bases. Looked up from germline, CDR1 is LGHDT and CDR2 is YNNKEL (reference sequence). This CDR3 has 14 residues. The junction had 10 bases not matched to a gene; V was cut back by 6 bases and J by 8 bases. The CDR3 sequence: CASRTLGTGKGYTF. As DNA, the CDR3 is TGTGCCAGCAGAACTCTCGGGACAGGGAAAGGCTACACCTTC.

The chain joins TRBV25-1 to TRBJ2-3; TRBD2 matches 10 bases. The CDR3 extends over 15 amino acids. Germline V lookup: CDR1 MGHDK, CDR2 SYGVNS. V shed 2 bases, J shed 2 bases, and the junction held 1 base outside the gene matches. The CDR3 loop is CASSETSGATDTQYF. CDR3 coding DNA: TGTGCCAGCAGTGAAACTAGCGGGGCCACAGATACGCAGTATTTT.

This clonotype was seen a handful of times. The chain has TRBV10-3 and TRBJ1-5, with no clear D. CDR1 is ENHRY, CDR2 SYGVKD, per germline. CDR3 size: 12 residues. V was trimmed by 1 base and J by 6 bases, leaving 4 bases between them. For the CDR3, the DNA is TGTGCCATCAGTGAGTTTGGTCAGCCCCAGCATTTT. This translates into CAISEFGQPQHF.